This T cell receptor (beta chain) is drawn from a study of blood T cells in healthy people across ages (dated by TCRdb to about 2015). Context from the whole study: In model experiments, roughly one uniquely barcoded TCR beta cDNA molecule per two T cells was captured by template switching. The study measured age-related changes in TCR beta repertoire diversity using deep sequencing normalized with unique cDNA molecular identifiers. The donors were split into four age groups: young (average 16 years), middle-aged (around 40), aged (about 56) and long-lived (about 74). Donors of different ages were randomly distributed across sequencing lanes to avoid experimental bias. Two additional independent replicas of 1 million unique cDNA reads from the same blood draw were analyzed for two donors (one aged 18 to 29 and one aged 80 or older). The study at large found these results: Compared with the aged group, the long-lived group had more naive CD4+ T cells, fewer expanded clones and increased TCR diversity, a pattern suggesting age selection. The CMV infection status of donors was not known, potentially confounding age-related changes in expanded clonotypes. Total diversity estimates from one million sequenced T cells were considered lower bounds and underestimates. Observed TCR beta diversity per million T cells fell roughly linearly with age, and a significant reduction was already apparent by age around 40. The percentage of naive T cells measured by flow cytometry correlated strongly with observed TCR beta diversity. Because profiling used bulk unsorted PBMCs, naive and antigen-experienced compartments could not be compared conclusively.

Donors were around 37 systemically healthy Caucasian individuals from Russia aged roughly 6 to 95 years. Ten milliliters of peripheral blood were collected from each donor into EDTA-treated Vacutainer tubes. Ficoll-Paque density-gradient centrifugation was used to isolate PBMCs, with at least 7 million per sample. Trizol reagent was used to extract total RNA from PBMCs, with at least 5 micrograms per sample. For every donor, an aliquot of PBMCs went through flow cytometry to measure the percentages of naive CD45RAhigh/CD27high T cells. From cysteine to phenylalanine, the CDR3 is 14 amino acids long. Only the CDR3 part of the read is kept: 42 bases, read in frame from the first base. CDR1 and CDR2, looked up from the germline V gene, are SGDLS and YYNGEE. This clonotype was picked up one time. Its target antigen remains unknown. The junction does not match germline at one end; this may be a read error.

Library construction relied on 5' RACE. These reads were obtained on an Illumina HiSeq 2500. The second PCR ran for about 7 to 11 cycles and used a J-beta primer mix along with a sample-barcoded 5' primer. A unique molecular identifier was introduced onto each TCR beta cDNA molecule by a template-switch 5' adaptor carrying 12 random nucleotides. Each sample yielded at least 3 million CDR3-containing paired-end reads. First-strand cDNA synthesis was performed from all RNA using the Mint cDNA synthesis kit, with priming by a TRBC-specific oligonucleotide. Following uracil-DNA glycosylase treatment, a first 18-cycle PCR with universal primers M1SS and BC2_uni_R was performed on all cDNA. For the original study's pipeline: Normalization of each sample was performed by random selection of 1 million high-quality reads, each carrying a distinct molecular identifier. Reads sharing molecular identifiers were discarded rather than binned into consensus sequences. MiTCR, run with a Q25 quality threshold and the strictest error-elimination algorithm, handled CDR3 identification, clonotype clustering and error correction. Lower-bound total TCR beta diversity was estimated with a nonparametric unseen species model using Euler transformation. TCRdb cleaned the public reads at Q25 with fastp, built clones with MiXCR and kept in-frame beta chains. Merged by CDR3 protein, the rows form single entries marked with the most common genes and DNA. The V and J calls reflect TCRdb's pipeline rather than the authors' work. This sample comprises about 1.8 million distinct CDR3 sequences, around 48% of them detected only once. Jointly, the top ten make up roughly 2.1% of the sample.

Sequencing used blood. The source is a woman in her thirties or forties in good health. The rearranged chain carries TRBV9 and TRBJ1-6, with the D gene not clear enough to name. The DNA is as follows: TGTGCCGGCAGCGTGGGAGACGCGGATTCACCCCTCCACTTT. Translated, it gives CAGSVGDADSPLHF.